In this sample, the clone carrying this T cell receptor (beta chain) turned up a few times. Its specificity is not known. By way of CD45RO/CCR7/CD25/CD127/CD95/CD27, the CD4+ regulatory, stem cell-like memory, central memory and naive cells were sorted. This sample was taken from a study of beta chain features in type 1 diabetes. Notes on the study in general: At VDJ recombination sites, type 1 diabetes patients had fewer insertions and more deleted nucleotides.

cDNA synthesis used the whole RNA isolate, giving expressed TCRB sequences. Naive, central memory and regulatory T cell samples came to a mean of around 3.3 million reads. The protocol was immunoSEQ multiplex PCR, while the TCRdb copy is restricted to in-frame clones and leaves out a portion. The sample holds more than 150,000 clones, 7% to 10% seen once. Germline V gives CDR1 SGHRS, CDR2 YFSETQ. The V and J ends lost 6 bases and 3 bases respectively, with 14 bases between them. CDR3 size: 14 residues. Sample: central memory CD4+ T cells from blood. The sequence came from a woman between 18 and 30 years old in good health. The chain has TRBV5-1 and TRBJ2-3, with D possibly being TRBD2 (7 bases). In DNA form, the CDR3 reads TGCGCCAGCAACCCTGGGGGGGCAACAGATACGCAGTATTTT. It is translated as CASNPGGATDTQYF. Full variable domain (outside the CDR3, taken from reference TRBV5-1 and TRBJ2-3): KAGVTQTPRYLIKTRGQQVTLSCSPISGHRSVSWYQQTPGQGLQFLFEYFSETQRNKGNFPGRFSGRQFSNSRSEMNVSTLELGDSALYLCASNPGGATDTQYFGPGTRLTVL.